This TCR beta chain emerged from a study of T cell responses to AZD1222 COVID-19 vaccine. Germline CDR1 reads MNHEY; CDR2 reads SMNVEV (reference sequence). The CDR3 length is 13 residues. Trimming stripped 10 bases from V and 0 bases from J, with 10 bases between. Method: immunoSEQ multiplex PCR; TCRdb's copy keeps in-frame clones and lacks some. The data hold roughly 160,000 clones, with under 95% observed a single time. V usage is TRBV27 and J usage is TRBJ2-1, with D unresolved. The source is an adult who received the AZD1222 COVID-19 vaccine. The material sequenced was peripheral blood, taken 28 days after the second AZD1222 dose. In DNA form, the CDR3 reads TGTGCCACCCAAGACCGCTCCTACAATGAGCAGTTCTTC. This gives the protein CATQDRSYNEQFF.